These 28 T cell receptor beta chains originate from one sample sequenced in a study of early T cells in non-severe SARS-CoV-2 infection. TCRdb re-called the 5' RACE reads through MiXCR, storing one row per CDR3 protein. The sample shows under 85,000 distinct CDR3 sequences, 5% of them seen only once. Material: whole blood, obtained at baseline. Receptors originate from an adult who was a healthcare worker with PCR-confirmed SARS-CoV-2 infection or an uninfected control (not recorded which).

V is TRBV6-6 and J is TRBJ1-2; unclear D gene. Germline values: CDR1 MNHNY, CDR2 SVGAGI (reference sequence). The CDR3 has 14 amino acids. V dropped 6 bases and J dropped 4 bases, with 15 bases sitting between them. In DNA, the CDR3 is TGTGCCAGCAGGGACCGGTCCCCTCTCTATGGCTACACCTTC. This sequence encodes CASRDRSPLYGYTF.

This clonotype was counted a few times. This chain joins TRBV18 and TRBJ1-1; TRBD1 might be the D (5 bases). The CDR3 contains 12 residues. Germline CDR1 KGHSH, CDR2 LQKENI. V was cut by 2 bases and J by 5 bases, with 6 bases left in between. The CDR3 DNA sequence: TGTGCCAGCTCACCAGAGGGGACTGAAGCTTTCTTT. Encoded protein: CASSPEGTEAFF.

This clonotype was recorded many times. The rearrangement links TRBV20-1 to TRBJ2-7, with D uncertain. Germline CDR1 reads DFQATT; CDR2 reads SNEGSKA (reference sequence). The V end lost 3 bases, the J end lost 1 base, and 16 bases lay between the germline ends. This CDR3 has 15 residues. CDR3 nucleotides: TGCAGTGCTAGCACCACCATAATAGGATCCTACGAGCAGTACTTC. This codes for CSASTTIIGSYEQYF.

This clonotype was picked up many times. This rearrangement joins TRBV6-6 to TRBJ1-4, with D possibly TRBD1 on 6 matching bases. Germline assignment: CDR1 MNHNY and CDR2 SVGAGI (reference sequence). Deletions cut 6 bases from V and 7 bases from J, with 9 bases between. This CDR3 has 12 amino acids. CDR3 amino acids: CASSQGFEKLFF. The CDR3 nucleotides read TGTGCCAGCAGCCAGGGGTTTGAAAAACTGTTTTTT.

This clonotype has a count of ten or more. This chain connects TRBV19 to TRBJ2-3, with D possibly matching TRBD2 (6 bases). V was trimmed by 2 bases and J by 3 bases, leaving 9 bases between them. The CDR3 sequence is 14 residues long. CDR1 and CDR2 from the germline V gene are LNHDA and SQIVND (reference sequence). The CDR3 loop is CASSIFGSTDTQYF. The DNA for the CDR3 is TGTGCCAGTAGTATATTCGGGAGTACAGATACGCAGTATTTT. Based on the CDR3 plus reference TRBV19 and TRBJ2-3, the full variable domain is DGGITQSPKYLFRKEGQNVTLSCEQNLNHDAMYWYRQDPGQGLRLIYYSQIVNDFQKGDIAEGYSVSREKKESFPLTVTSAQKNPTAFYLCASSIFGSTDTQYFGPGTRLTVL.

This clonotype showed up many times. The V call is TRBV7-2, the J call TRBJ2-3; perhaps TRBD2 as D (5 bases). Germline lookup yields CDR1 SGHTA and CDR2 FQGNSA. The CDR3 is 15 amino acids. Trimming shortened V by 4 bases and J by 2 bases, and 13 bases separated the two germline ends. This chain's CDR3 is CASSSRRGYTDTQYF. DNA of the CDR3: TGTGCCAGCAGCTCAAGGAGAGGGTACACAGATACGCAGTATTTT.

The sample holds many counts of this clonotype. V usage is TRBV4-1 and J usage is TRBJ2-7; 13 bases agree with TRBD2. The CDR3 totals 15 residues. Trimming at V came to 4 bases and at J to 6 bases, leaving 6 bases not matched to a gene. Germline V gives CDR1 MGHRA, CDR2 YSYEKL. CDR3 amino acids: CASSLGLAGAVEQYF. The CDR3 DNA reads TGCGCCAGCAGCCTCGGACTAGCGGGAGCGGTCGAGCAGTACTTC.

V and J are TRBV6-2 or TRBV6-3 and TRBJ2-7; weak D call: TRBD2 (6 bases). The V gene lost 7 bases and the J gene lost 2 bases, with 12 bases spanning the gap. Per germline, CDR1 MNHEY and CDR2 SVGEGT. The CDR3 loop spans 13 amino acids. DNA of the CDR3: TGTGCCAGCACTCTAGCGAACGCCTACGAGCAGTACTTC. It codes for CASTLANAYEQYF.

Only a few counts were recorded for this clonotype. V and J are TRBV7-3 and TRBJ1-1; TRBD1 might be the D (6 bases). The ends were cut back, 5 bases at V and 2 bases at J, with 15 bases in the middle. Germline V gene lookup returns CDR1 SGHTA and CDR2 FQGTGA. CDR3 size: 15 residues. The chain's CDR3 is CASSLGGTLNTEAFF. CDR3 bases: TGTGCCAGCAGCCTAGGGGGGACACTCAACACTGAAGCTTTCTTT.

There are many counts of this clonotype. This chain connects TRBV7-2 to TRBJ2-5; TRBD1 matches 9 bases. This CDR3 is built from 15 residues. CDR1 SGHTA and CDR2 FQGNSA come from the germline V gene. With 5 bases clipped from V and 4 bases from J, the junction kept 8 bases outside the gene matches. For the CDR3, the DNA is TGTGCCAGCAGCCTACCTACAGGGGGCCGAGAGACCCAGTACTTC. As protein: CASSLPTGGRETQYF.

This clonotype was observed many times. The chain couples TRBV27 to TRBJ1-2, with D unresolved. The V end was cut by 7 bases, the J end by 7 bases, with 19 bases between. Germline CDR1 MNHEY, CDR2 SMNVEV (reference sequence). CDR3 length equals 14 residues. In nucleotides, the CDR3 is TGTGCCAGCACCCCACGGGCCCCTGGAGGTGGCTACACCTTC. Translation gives CASTPRAPGGGYTF.

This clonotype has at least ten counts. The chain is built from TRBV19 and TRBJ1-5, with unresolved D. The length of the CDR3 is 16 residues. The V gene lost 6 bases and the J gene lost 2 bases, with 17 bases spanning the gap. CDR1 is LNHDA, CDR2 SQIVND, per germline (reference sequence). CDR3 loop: CASSPGLGTRNQPQHF. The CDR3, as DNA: TGTGCCAGTAGCCCAGGACTCGGAACGCGCAATCAGCCCCAGCATTTT.

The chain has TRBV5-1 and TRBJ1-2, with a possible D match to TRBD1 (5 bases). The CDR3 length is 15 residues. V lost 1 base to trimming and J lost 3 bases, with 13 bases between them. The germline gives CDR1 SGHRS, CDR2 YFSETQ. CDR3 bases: TGCGCCAGCAGCTTGAGTACAGGAAAGGACTATGGCTACACCTTC. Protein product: CASSLSTGKDYGYTF.

In DNA, the CDR3 is TGTGCCAGCAGGCAGACGTCTTCGCAAGAGACCCAGTACTTC. Amino acids: CASRQTSSQETQYF. The gene calls are TRBV6-6 and TRBJ2-5; D is ambiguous. The CDR3 loop spans 14 amino acids. The germline V and J ends were trimmed by 6 bases and 2 bases, with 13 bases remaining between them. Germline CDR1 MNHNY, CDR2 SVGAGI (reference sequence).

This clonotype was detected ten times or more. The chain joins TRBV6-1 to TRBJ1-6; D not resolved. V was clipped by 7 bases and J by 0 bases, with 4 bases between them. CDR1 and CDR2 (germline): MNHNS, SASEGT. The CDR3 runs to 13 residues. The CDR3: CASIGSYNSPLHF. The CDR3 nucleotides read TGTGCCAGCATCGGCTCCTATAATTCACCCCTCCACTTT.

Here the CDR3 DNA reads TGTGCCAGCAGTTTAGGGGGGATGGGGGTTGAAGCTTTCTTT. It translates to CASSLGGMGVEAFF. The V call is TRBV28, the J call TRBJ1-1; weak D call: TRBD1 (5 bases). The germline CDR1 and CDR2 sequences are MDHEN and SYDVKM. Trimming shortened V by 2 bases and J by 7 bases, and 14 bases separated the two germline ends. The CDR3 runs to 14 residues.

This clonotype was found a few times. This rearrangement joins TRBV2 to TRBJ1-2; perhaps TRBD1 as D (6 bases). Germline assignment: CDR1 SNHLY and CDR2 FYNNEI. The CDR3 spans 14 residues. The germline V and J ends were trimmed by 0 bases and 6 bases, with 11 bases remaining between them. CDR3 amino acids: CASSEAPGEDGYTF. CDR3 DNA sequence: TGTGCCAGCAGTGAAGCCCCAGGGGAGGATGGCTACACCTTC.

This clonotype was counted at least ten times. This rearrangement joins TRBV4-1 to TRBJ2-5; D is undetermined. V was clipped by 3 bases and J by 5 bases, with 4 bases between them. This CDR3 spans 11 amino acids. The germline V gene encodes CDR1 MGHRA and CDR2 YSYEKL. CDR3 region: CASSQPETQYF. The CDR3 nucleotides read TGCGCCAGCAGCCAGCCCGAGACCCAGTACTTC.

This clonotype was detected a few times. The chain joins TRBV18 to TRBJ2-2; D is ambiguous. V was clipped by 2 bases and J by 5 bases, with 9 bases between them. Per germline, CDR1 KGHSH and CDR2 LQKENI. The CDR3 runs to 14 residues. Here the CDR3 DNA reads TGTGCCAGCTCACCAACGACTGGTACCGGGGAGCTGTTTTTT. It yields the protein CASSPTTGTGELFF.

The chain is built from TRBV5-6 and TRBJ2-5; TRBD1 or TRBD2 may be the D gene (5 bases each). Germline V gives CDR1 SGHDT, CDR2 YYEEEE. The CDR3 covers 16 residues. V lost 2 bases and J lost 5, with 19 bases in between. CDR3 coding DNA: TGTGCCAGCAGCTTCCCCGGGGCGGCGTCAGGGGAGACCCAGTACTTC. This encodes CASSFPGAASGETQYF.

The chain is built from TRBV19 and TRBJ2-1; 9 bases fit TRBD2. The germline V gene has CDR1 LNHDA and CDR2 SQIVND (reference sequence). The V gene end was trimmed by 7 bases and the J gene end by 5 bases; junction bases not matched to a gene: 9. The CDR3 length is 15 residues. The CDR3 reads CASTPVAGVDNEQFF. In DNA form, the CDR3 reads TGTGCCAGTACCCCTGTAGCGGGAGTGGACAATGAGCAGTTCTTC.

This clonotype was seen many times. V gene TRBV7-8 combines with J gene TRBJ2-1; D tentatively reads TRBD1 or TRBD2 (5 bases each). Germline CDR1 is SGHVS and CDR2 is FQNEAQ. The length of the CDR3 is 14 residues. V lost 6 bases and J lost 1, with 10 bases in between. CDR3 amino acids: CASSGGRSYNEQFF. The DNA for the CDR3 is TGTGCCAGCAGTGGGGGACGGTCCTACAATGAGCAGTTCTTC.

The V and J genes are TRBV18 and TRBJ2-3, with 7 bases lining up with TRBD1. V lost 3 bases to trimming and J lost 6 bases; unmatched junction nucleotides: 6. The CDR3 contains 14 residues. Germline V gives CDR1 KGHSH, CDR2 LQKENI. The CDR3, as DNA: TGTGCCAGCTCACCCCGGGGACAGACCGATACGCAGTATTTT. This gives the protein CASSPRGQTDTQYF.

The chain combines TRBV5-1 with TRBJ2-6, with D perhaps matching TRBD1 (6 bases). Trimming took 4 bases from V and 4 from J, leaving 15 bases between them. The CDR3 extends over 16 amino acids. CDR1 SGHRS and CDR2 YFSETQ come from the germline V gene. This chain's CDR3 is CASSQGTAGGANVLTF. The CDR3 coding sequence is TGCGCCAGCAGCCAGGGGACGGCCGGCGGGGCCAACGTCCTGACTTTC.

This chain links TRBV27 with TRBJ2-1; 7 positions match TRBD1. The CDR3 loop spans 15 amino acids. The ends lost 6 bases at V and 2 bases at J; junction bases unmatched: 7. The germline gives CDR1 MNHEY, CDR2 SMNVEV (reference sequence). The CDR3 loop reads CASSAGTETYNEQFF. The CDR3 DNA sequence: TGTGCCAGCAGCGCCGGGACAGAGACCTACAATGAGCAGTTCTTC.

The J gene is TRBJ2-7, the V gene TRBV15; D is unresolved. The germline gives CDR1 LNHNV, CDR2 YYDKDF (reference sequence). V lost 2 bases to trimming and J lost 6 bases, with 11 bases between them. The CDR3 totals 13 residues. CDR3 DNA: TGTGCCACCAGCAGAAAAAGGGTCGGCGAGCAGTACTTC. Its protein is CATSRKRVGEQYF. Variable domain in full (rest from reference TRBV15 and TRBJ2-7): DAMVIQNPRYQVTQFGKPVTLSCSQTLNHNVMYWYQQKSSQAPKLLFHYYDKDFNNEADTPDNFQSRRPNTSFCFLDIRSPGLGDTAMYLCATSRKRVGEQYFGPGTRLTVT.

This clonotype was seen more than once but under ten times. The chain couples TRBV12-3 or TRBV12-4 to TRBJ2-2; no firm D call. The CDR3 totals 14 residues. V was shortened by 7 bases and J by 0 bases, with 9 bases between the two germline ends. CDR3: CASILYANTGELFF. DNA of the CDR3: TGTGCCAGCATCCTGTACGCGAACACCGGGGAGCTGTTTTTT.

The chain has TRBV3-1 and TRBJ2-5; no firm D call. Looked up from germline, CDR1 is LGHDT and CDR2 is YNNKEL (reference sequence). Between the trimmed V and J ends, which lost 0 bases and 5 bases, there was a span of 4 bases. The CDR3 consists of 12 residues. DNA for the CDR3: TGTGCCAGCAGCCAAGAGAGGGAGACCCAGTACTTC. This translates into CASSQERETQYF.